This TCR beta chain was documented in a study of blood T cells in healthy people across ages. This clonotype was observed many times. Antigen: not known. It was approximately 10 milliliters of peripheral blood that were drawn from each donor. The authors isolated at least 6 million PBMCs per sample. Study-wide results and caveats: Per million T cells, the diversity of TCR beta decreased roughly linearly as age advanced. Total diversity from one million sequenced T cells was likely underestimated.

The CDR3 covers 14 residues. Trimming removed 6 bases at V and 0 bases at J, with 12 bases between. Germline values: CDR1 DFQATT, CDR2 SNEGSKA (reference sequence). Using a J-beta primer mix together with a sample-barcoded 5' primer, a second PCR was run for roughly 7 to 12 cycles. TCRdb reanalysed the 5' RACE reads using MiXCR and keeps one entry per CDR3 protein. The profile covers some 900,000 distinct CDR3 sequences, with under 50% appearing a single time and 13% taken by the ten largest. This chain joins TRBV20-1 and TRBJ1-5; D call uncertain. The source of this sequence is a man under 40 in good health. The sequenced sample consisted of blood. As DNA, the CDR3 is TGCAGTGCCGCCCCCCAGAATAGCAATCAGCCCCAGCATTTT. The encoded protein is CSAAPQNSNQPQHF.